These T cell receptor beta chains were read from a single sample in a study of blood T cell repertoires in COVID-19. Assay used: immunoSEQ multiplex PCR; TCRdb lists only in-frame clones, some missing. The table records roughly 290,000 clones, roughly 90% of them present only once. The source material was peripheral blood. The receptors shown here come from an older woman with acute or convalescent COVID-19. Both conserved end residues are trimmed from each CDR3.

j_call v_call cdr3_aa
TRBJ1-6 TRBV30 ASDRAGGPLH
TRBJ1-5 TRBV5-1 ASSSGSNQPQH
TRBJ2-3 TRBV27 ASSWTARTDTQY
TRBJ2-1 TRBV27 ASSLTSGGYNEQF
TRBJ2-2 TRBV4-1 ASSWEGAAGELF
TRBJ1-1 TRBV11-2 ASRGTGGNTEAF
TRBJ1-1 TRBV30 AWSAADRGGTEAF
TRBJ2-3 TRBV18 ASSPIKSGFADTQY
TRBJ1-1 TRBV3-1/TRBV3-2 ASSQERLARDTEAF
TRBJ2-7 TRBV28 ASRNQGQYEQY
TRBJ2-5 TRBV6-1 ASREGPVLAGKETQY
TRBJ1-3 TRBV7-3 ASSGTGAGNTIY
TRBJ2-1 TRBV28 ASSSRETGLNEQF
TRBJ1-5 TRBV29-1 SVSEGVNRNQPQH
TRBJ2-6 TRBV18 ASSPQGASGANVLT